Listed below are T cell receptor beta chains from one sample, sequenced in a study of blood T cell repertoires in COVID-19. Profiling relied on immunoSEQ multiplex PCR, and the TCRdb table lists in-frame clones only, not all of them. The sample shows a few hundred thousand clones, 87% of them seen only once. Sequenced input: PBMCs or T cells enriched from blood (not recorded which). All receptors come from a woman aged 25 to 39 who had recovered from COVID-19. Each CDR3 is given with its conserved first and last residue. D genes are given only for firm matches. Rows give clone size only sometimes, using once, few, many, or a class for an expanded clone.

TRBD1 | NA | TRBJ1-4 | TRBV4-1 | TGCGCCAGCAGCCAGGACAGGCCCTATGAAAAACTGTTTTTT | CASSQDRPYEKLFF
TRBD1 | NA | TRBJ1-1 | TRBV27 | TGTGCCAGCAGCAGACAGGGGGCGAGGAACACTGAAGCTTTCTTT | CASSRQGARNTEAFF
NA | NA | TRBJ1-5 | TRBV6-5 | TGTGCCAGCAGTTCCCGGGGCAATCAGCCCCAGCATTTT | CASSSRGNQPQHF
NA | NA | TRBJ2-5 | TRBV7-8 | TGTGCCAGCAGCCCTTCTGAGACCCAGTACTTC | CASSPSETQYF
TRBD1 | NA | TRBJ1-1 | TRBV3-1/TRBV3-2 | TGTGCCAGCAGCCCTATCCGGGACAGGGGATACCTGAACACTGAAGCTTTCTTT | CASSPIRDRGYLNTEAFF
NA | NA | TRBJ1-6 | TRBV6-4 | TGTGCCAGCAGTGACGGACTGAGTAATTCACCCCTCCACTTT | CASSDGLSNSPLHF
TRBD1 | NA | TRBJ2-5 | TRBV5-4 | TGTGCCAGCAGTTATTCAGGGGGAAAAGAGACCCAGTACTTC | CASSYSGGKETQYF
NA | NA | TRBJ1-2 | TRBV15 | TGTGCCACCAGCAGAGAGCCCCCCAGGGGCCATGGCTACACCTTC | CATSREPPRGHGYTF
TRBD1 | NA | TRBJ1-5 | TRBV15 | TGTGCCACCAGCAGAGATAGGGGACAGTCCTACAATCAGCCCCAGCATTTT | CATSRDRGQSYNQPQHF
NA | few | TRBJ1-6 | TRBV24-1 | TGTGCCACCAGTGACCCCTCGTGGGGGCGATGGAATTCACCCCTCCACTTT | CATSDPSWGRWNSPLHF
TRBD1 | NA | TRBJ2-7 | TRBV29-1 | TGCAGCGCTTGGGGTAGACAGGGGGCGCCGAATGAGCAGTACTTC | CSAWGRQGAPNEQYF
NA | NA | TRBJ1-1 | TRBV7-9 | TGTGCCAGCAGCTTAGGAGCAGGGATAACTGAAGCTTTCTTT | CASSLGAGITEAFF
TRBD1 | once | TRBJ1-1 | TRBV10-3 | TGTGCCATCAAGGGGGCAGGGGATACTGAAGCTTTCTTT | CAIKGAGDTEAFF
TRBD1 | once | TRBJ1-2 | TRBV19 | TGTGCCAGTAGCGCGACAGGGGGCTATGGCTACACCTTC | CASSATGGYGYTF
NA | NA | TRBJ1-1 | TRBV7-9 | TGTGCCAGCAGCTCCAGGGTGAACACTGAAGCTTTCTTT | CASSSRVNTEAFF
TRBD1 | NA | TRBJ1-2 | TRBV6-5 | TGTGCCAGCCTTGGACAGGGGTATGGCTACACCTTC | CASLGQGYGYTF
NA | NA | TRBJ1-5 | TRBV6-1 | TGTGCCAGCAGTGAAGTTCGAGATCAGCCCCAGCATTTT | CASSEVRDQPQHF
TRBD1 | NA | TRBJ1-2 | TRBV5-1 | TGCGCCAGCAGCTTGGAGACAGGGGCCTCCGGCTACACCTTC | CASSLETGASGYTF
NA | NA | TRBJ1-4 | TRBV27 | TGTGCCAGCAAAGAGGGGGGGGCTGAAAAACTGTTTTTT | CASKEGGAEKLFF
NA | NA | TRBJ1-2 | TRBV12-3/TRBV12-4 | TGTGCCAGCAGTTTCATAGGGGACTATGGCTACACCTTC | CASSFIGDYGYTF
NA | NA | TRBJ2-7 | TRBV5-1 | TGCGCCAGCAGCTTTTCGGCAGCGAAGGTGTACGAGCAGTACTTC | CASSFSAAKVYEQYF
TRBD1 | NA | TRBJ1-6 | TRBV7-2 | TGTGCCAGCAGCGCGAGGGGACAGCGTAATTCACCCCTCCACTTT | CASSARGQRNSPLHF
NA | NA | TRBJ1-1 | TRBV11-2 | TGTGCCAGCACCCCGGACAGAATGTTAAACACTGAAGCTTTCTTT | CASTPDRMLNTEAFF